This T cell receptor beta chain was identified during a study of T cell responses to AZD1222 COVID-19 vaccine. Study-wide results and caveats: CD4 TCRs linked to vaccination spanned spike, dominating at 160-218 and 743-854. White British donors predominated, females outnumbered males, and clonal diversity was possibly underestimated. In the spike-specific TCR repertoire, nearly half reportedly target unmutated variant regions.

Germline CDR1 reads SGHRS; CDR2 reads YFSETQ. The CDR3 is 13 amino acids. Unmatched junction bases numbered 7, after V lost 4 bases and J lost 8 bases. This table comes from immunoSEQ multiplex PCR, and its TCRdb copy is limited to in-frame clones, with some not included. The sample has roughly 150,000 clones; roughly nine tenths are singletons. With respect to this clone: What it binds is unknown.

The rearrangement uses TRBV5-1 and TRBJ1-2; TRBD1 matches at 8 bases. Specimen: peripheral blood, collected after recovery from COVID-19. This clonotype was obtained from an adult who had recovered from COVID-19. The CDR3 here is CASSIGQGDGYTF. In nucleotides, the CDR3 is TGCGCCAGCAGCATAGGACAGGGAGACGGCTACACCTTC.